This section outlines one TCR beta chain sequence together with its context. It lacks a known antigen. Base qualities are not provided; no much larger clone lies one nucleotide away. This sample stems from a study of blood T cell repertoires in COVID-19 (TCRdb year 2020). Describing the broader study: Samples covering the acute and convalescent phases of COVID-19 were provided by collaborators in the United States, Italy and Spain. The material from the prospective study consisted of cDNA or gDNA derived from T cells, B-cell-depleted T cells, or PBMCs. Deeply sampled blood TCRbeta repertoires from subjects exposed to, actively infected with, or recovered from COVID-19 were included in the dataset. The repertoires were made available in a free public database intended to serve as a resource for research on the immune response to SARS-CoV-2. Samples came from the ongoing ImmuneRACE study (first 160 participants) plus 1,254 subjects from 6 global collaborators. The sample metadata nearly always contained a de-identified subject ID, COVID-19 status, age in years and sex. Where available, HLA class I and class II types were taken from metadata supplied by the sample provider and were not determined by assay-based typing. Study-wide findings and limitations: How much clinical and demographic metadata was included differed by source and by participant, and the metadata was provided uncurated.

The immunoSEQ Assay, a bias-controlled multiplex PCR, was used to amplify TCRbeta CDR3 regions from genomic DNA. Per the original workflow: The number of nucleated cells in each sample was estimated by amplification of reference gene primers within the assay. To quantify the absolute abundance of each unique TCRbeta CDR3 rearrangement, sequence reads were collapsed and filtered. Productive Simpson clonality was computed per sample as the square root of Simpson's diversity index over productive rearrangements. The clones in this table, taken by TCRdb from immuneACCESS, are in-frame only. Not every clone is retained; where verified, under half of the shortfall comes from an unresolved V gene, and the cause of the rest is unknown. V and J calls plus clone size are reproduced from that table; the DNA served to infer D and trimming. This sample gives approximately 110,000 clones in total; 80% to 85% of them show up just once. The ten largest clones represent roughly 7.9% of the sample.

Collaborating institutions collected whole blood in K2EDTA tubes following their own protocols. For TCRbeta analysis, collaborator samples were shipped as frozen whole blood, as isolated PBMCs, or as DNA extracted from either sample type. Via the germline V gene, CDR1 is KGHSH and CDR2 LQKENI. The CDR3 holds 13 amino acids from the cysteine to the phenylalanine. Solely the CDR3 DNA is kept, with 39 bases framed from the first base. Trimming costs V 3 bases and J 2 bases, and their ends lie 7 bases apart. Sequencing was carried out using peripheral blood. This TCR was sampled from a man between 65 and 85 years old with acute or convalescent COVID-19. Recombination joined TRBV18 with TRBJ1-1; no D gene is confidently identified. The CDR3 protein is CASSPLINTEAFF. The DNA sequence reads TGTGCCAGCTCACCCCTAATAAACACTGAAGCTTTCTTT.